The rows below give T cell receptor beta chains drawn from one sample of a study of blood T cells in healthy people across ages. MiXCR, applied by TCRdb to the 5' RACE reads, yields one record per CDR3 protein. Of over a million distinct CDR3 sequences listed, 40% to 45% are singletons. Sequencing used blood. These receptors were obtained from a woman aged 55-69 years in good health. CDR3s include the opening cysteine and the closing phenylalanine or tryptophan. Each record gives: V gene, J gene, CDR3 protein.

TRBV20-1	TRBJ2-4	CSASRPGTGEQYF
TRBV10-3	TRBJ2-4	CAISEGRGEHIQYF
TRBV29-1	TRBJ2-5	CSVVGFGGGIETQYF
TRBV4-1	TRBJ1-2	CASSQGTEGYGYTF
TRBV10-3	TRBJ2-7	CAISESQTHEQYF
TRBV5-6	TRBJ2-7	CASSDSGPYPWEQYF
TRBV14	TRBJ2-1	CASSQDMGPAHNEQFF
TRBV20-1	TRBJ2-1	CSAIFRVGGLSSYNEQFF
TRBV27	TRBJ2-1	CANSLYRADEQFF
TRBV4-1	TRBJ2-1	CASSQDSGEDEQFF
TRBV4-1	TRBJ2-7	CASSQGLQRVSSYEQYF
TRBV7-3	-	CASSPVPGGSDEQYF
TRBV7-9	TRBJ1-6	CASSFEQGADSPLHF
TRBV27	-	CASGMTSGYEQYF
TRBV20-1	TRBJ2-1	CSARPSGRDNEQFF
TRBV27	TRBJ1-4	CASSLLRNEKLFF
TRBV5-1	TRBJ2-3	CASSWGAISRTSTDTQYF
TRBV20-1	TRBJ2-1	CSARDSRRFPGRYNEQFF
TRBV5-1	TRBJ2-1	CASSLVGTQSQNEQFF
TRBV20-1	TRBJ1-5	CSARDEGQKFSNQPQHF
TRBV20-1	TRBJ2-5	CSARSLRGDQETQYF
TRBV20-1	TRBJ2-1	CSASLGGPPYNEQFF
TRBV7-9	TRBJ1-2	CASSPGTLIYYGYTF
TRBV3-1	TRBJ2-7	CASSQEGIGDEQYF
TRBV15	TRBJ1-2	CATSNRTGLYGYTF
TRBV6-4	TRBJ2-1	CASSAGTTNEQFF
TRBV5-4	TRBJ2-1	CASSLSLVGSYNEQFF
TRBV19	TRBJ2-7	CASSTGQWDYEQYF
TRBV30	TRBJ1-4	CAWSVHVGNEKLFF
TRBV12-3/TRBV12-4	TRBJ2-7	CASSLARGFFSYEQYF
TRBV7-9	TRBJ1-6	CASSSSGAANSPLHF
TRBV5-1	TRBJ1-1	CASSLFGEGNTEAFF
TRBV15	-	CATAHRANEQYF
TRBV9	TRBJ2-3	CASSVAGTHSDTQYF
TRBV29-1	TRBJ1-1	CSVAGTGGTEAFF
TRBV6-6	TRBJ2-3	CASRPLGTATDTQYF
TRBV3-1	TRBJ2-1	CASSPGTSGLNEQFF
TRBV7-8	TRBJ2-1	CASSPRADLTYNEQFF
TRBV7-9	TRBJ1-2	CASSPPNGGYTF
TRBV6-1	TRBJ2-3	CASSELQLAGPTDTQYF
TRBV27	TRBJ2-7	CASSARAGVFYEQYF
TRBV4-2	TRBJ2-5	CASSQDRTSGREETQYF
TRBV29-1	TRBJ2-3	CSVNRGPKDTQYF